The 5 T cell receptor beta chains below come from one sample, sequenced in a study of blood T cell repertoires in COVID-19. TCRdb's copy holds only in-frame clones and misses some; the assay was immunoSEQ multiplex PCR. The sample carries 150,000 to 200,000 clones, approximately 80% recorded once. Sequencing was performed on PBMCs or T cells enriched from blood (not recorded which). The receptor source for this set is a woman in her forties or fifties who had recovered from COVID-19.

The chain couples TRBV5-1 to TRBJ2-5; 9 bases are shared with TRBD1. This CDR3 is built from 19 residues. The germline gives CDR1 SGHRS, CDR2 YFSETQ. V lost 0 bases to trimming and J lost 4 bases; unmatched junction nucleotides: 16. The CDR3 sequence: CASSLAASSGQGRGETQYF. CDR3 nucleotides: TGCGCCAGCAGCTTGGCGGCTTCCTCGGGACAGGGACGAGGAGAGACCCAGTACTTC.

The gene calls are TRBV5-1 and TRBJ2-7; 12 positions match TRBD2. Germline values: CDR1 SGHRS, CDR2 YFSETQ. The CDR3 runs to 14 residues. The trim removed 4 bases at V and 6 bases at J, leaving 5 bases unmatched. The DNA for the CDR3 is TGCGCCAGCAGCGTGAGACTAGCGGGAGTCGAGCAGTACTTC. This encodes CASSVRLAGVEQYF.

This clone was seen only once. This sequence joins TRBV18 and TRBJ1-6; D might be TRBD1 (6 bases). Between the trimmed V and J ends, which lost 0 bases and 10 bases, there was a span of 13 bases. CDR3 length: 15 residues. Germline loops: CDR1 KGHSH, CDR2 LQKENI. The CDR3 spells CASSPPSQGNSPLHF. CDR3 sequence (DNA): TGTGCCAGCTCACCACCCAGCCAGGGGAACTCACCCCTCCACTTT. The entire variable domain, with the rest obtained from reference TRBV18 and TRBJ1-6, is as follows: NAGVMQNPRHLVRRRGQEARLRCSPMKGHSHVYWYRQLPEEGLKFMVYLQKENIIDESGMPKERFSAEFPKEGPSILRIQQVVRGDSAAYFCASSPPSQGNSPLHFGNGTRLTVT.

This clone has only one observation. This chain joins TRBV19 and TRBJ2-5, with 9 bases lining up with TRBD2. CDR1 is LNHDA and CDR2 is SQIVND in the germline V gene (reference sequence). This CDR3 contains 15 residues. With V trimmed by 2 bases and J by 4 bases, 5 bases remained unmatched. CDR3 DNA sequence: TGTGCCAGTAGTATAACTAGCGGGTTGGGAGAGACCCAGTACTTC. Translating it yields CASSITSGLGETQYF.

This sequence joins TRBV19 and TRBJ1-1; D might be TRBD1 (5 bases). CDR1 is LNHDA and CDR2 is SQIVND in the germline V gene (reference sequence). The germline V and J ends were trimmed by 5 bases and 2 bases, with 12 bases remaining between them. CDR3 length: 14 residues. The CDR3 DNA follows: TGTGCCAGTAGTGCCTCGGGGGGAAACACTGAAGCTTTCTTT. As protein: CASSASGGNTEAFF.